These T cell receptor beta chains were read from a single sample in a study of blood T cell repertoires in COVID-19. Assay used: immunoSEQ multiplex PCR; TCRdb lists only in-frame clones, some missing. The data contain 50,000 to 60,000 clones, 90% to 95% of them singletons. The sequenced material came from peripheral blood. The source of these receptors is a woman older than 75 with acute or convalescent COVID-19. CDR3s include the opening cysteine and the closing phenylalanine or tryptophan. Fields, in order: J gene, clone size, D gene, V gene, CDR3 protein, CDR3 DNA. A D gene is named only where the DNA matches it firmly. The size entry is marked missing in some rows and otherwise reads once, few, many or a size class.

TRBJ1-2 - TRBD1 TRBV3-1/TRBV3-2 CASSHWTGGHGYTF TGTGCCAGCAGCCACTGGACAGGGGGACATGGCTACACCTTC
TRBJ1-4 - - TRBV4-2 CASSQEEVDVGTNEKLFF TGTGCCAGCAGCCAAGAGGAGGTAGATGTGGGAACTAATGAAAAACTGTTTTTT
TRBJ1-2 - TRBD1 TRBV2 CASSMDRAQYGYTF TGTGCCAGCAGTATGGACAGGGCCCAATATGGCTACACCTTC
TRBJ1-4 few - TRBV1 CTSSQDSGAAEKLFF TGCACCAGCAGCCAAGATTCAGGGGCAGCCGAAAAACTGTTTTTT
TRBJ1-1 - - TRBV30 CAWSGAGRTEAFF TGTGCCTGGAGTGGGGCAGGTAGGACTGAAGCTTTCTTT
TRBJ2-3 - - TRBV6-2/TRBV6-3 CASSYSRGSGRDTQYF TGTGCCAGCAGTTACTCGAGGGGTAGCGGTCGAGATACGCAGTATTTT
TRBJ1-2 - - TRBV9 CASSVAPGDGYTF TGTGCCAGCAGCGTAGCTCCCGGGGATGGCTACACCTTC
TRBJ1-4 - - TRBV2 CASSDQSTNEKLFF TGTGCCAGCAGTGATCAGTCAACTAATGAAAAACTGTTTTTT
TRBJ2-7 - TRBD1 TRBV3-1/TRBV3-2 CASSQPGQGYEQYF TGTGCCAGCAGCCAACCGGGACAGGGTTACGAGCAGTACTTC
TRBJ1-5 - - TRBV24-1 CATSDSGGKGNQPQHF TGTGCCACCAGTGATTCGGGTGGCAAGGGCAATCAGCCCCAGCATTTT
TRBJ1-4 - TRBD1 TRBV19 CASSPTQTGREKLFF TGTGCCAGTAGTCCTACCCAGACAGGGCGCGAAAAACTGTTTTTT
TRBJ1-1 - - TRBV30 CAWSRGDRGEAFF TGTGCCTGGAGTCGGGGGGATCGGGGTGAAGCTTTCTTT
TRBJ2-7 - - TRBV7-2 CASSLTGTSPSEQYF TGTGCCAGCAGCCTAACCGGGACAAGCCCGTCCGAGCAGTACTTC
TRBJ1-5 - - TRBV12-5 CASGLATAGVQPQHF TGTGCTAGTGGTTTGGCTACCGCGGGGGTTCAGCCCCAGCATTTT
TRBJ2-3 - TRBD2 TRBV6-4 CASRLSGSTDTQYF TGTGCCAGCAGGCTTAGCGGGAGCACAGATACGCAGTATTTT
TRBJ2-3 - TRBD1 TRBV6-2/TRBV6-3 CASSYPTGLSDTQYF TGTGCCAGCAGTTACCCGACAGGGTTGAGCGATACGCAGTATTTT
TRBJ2-7 - TRBD2 TRBV6-6 CASRPSGRALGYEQYF TGTGCCAGCAGGCCTAGCGGGAGGGCCCTCGGTTACGAGCAGTACTTC
TRBJ2-7 - TRBD2 TRBV6-5 CASSSGSSHEQYF TGTGCCAGTTCTAGCGGGAGCAGCCACGAGCAGTACTTC